The clone carrying this T cell receptor beta chain showed up just a few times. Its target is not known. Germline CDR1 LNHNV, CDR2 YYDKDF (reference sequence). Trimming pared 0 bases from V and 2 bases from J, leaving 14 bases between. The CDR3 spans 17 residues. The PBMCs studied were ones that came from 10 ml fresh peripheral blood. Researchers took RNA transcripts and amplified the TCR beta CDR3 regions from them. First-round RT-PCR of the TCR CDR3 relied on the HTBI primer set. TCRdb re-called the multiplex PCR reads with MiXCR, one entry per CDR3 protein. The data contain some 600,000 distinct CDR3 sequences, more than 11% of them singletons. The entry originates in a study of T cells in Graves' hyperthyroidism and ophthalmopathy. Study summary: Peripheral blood was acquired at first diagnosis, ahead of any therapy whatsoever. Study results and limitations: Peripheral blood also featured most of the thyroid clonotypes expanded above 0.001. Median prediction lead before ophthalmopathy onset was 6.5 months with the model.

V gene TRBV15 combines with J gene TRBJ2-1, with D possibly TRBD2 on 6 matching bases. The sequence came from a woman in her 30s with Graves' hyperthyroidism that later progressed to Graves' ophthalmopathy. Source material: blood. CDR3 sequence reads: CATSRDRLVRAYNEQFF. The CDR3 coding sequence is TGTGCCACCAGCAGAGACCGACTAGTCAGGGCCTACAATGAGCAGTTCTTC. The full variable domain, its missing parts supplied by reference TRBV15 and TRBJ2-1, is DAMVIQNPRYQVTQFGKPVTLSCSQTLNHNVMYWYQQKSSQAPKLLFHYYDKDFNNEADTPDNFQSRRPNTSFCFLDIRSPGLGDTAMYLCATSRDRLVRAYNEQFFGPGTRLTVL.